These 11 T cell receptor beta chains share one sample of origin, sequenced in a study of identical twins (TCRdb year 2016). The library was obtained by 5' RACE. The data were produced on an Illumina HiSeq 2000. The public reads were reanalyzed by TCRdb: fastp trimming at Q25, MiXCR alignment, in-frame beta chains only. Rows are combined by CDR3 protein, so each entry shows the most common genes and DNA. This sample has 1.5 million or so distinct CDR3 sequences in its table, and around a third of those were observed once. The ten most abundant clones make up about 0.25% of the sample. Sequencing was carried out using cord blood. The receptors were sampled from a newborn girl in good health.

The chain combines TRBV11-1 with TRBJ1-2; 7 bases line up with TRBD1. V gave up 2 bases and J gave up 4 bases; unmatched junction bases: 7. The CDR3 runs to 15 residues. Germline V gene lookup returns CDR1 SGHAT and CDR2 FQDESV (reference sequence). The CDR3 reads CASSLSRGIPYGYTF. CDR3 sequence (DNA): TGTGCCAGCAGCTTAAGCAGGGGGATACCCTATGGCTACACCTTC. Looking up the rest from reference TRBV11-1 and TRBJ1-2 gives the full variable domain: EAEVAQSPRYKITEKSQAVAFWCDPISGHATLYWYRQILGQGPELLVQFQDESVVDDSQLPKDRFSAERLKGVDSTLKIQPAELGDSAMYLCASSLSRGIPYGYTFGSGTRLTVV.

This rearrangement joins TRBV15 to TRBJ2-1; no reliable D call. Trimming removed 3 bases at V and 10 bases at J, with 10 bases between. The CDR3 length is 12 residues. Germline V gives CDR1 LNHNV, CDR2 YYDKDF (reference sequence). CDR3 sequence: CATSSWQGEQFF. The CDR3 DNA reads as TGTGCCACCAGCAGCTGGCAAGGGGAGCAGTTCTTC.

V is TRBV10-1 and J is TRBJ1-1; the match to TRBD1 covers 9 bases. Germline CDR1 and CDR2: WNHNN and SYGVQD (reference sequence). V was pared by 2 bases and J by 4 bases, with 2 bases of the junction left unmatched. The CDR3 spans 14 residues. Written as DNA, the CDR3 is TGCGCCAGCAGTGAGGAGACAGGGGGCACTGAAGCTTTCTTT. It translates to CASSEETGGTEAFF.

This clonotype was counted at least ten times. The chain joins TRBV9 to TRBJ2-5; TRBD1 is a possible D gene (6 bases). CDR1 and CDR2 from the germline V gene are SGDLS and YYNGEE. V was trimmed by 0 bases and J by 2 bases, leaving 8 bases between them. The CDR3 runs 14 residues. CDR3 coding DNA: TGTGCCAGCAGCGTAGCGGGACATCAAGAGACCCAGTACTTC. It codes for CASSVAGHQETQYF.

CDR3 sequence reads: CASSQRQGRTDTQYF. DNA for the CDR3: TGCGCCAGCAGCCAACGACAGGGGCGCACAGATACGCAGTATTTT. The genes are TRBV4-1 and TRBJ2-3, with 8 bases fitting TRBD1. Trimming cost V 2 bases and J 1 base; bases outside gene matches: 2. The CDR3 is 15 residues long. Per the germline V gene, CDR1 is MGHRA and CDR2 is YSYEKL.

The V gene is TRBV7-9, the J gene TRBJ1-2; TRBD1 is a possible D gene (5 bases). The CDR3 has 16 residues. CDR1 is SEHNR, CDR2 FQNEAQ, per germline (reference sequence). Trimming stripped 1 base from V and 4 bases from J, with 16 bases between. The DNA of the CDR3 is TGTGCCAGCAGCTTAGGGGGCAGAGGTTTCGGCTATGGCTACACCTTC. Translated: CASSLGGRGFGYGYTF.

The table lists this clonotype with a count of one. This sequence joins TRBV9 and TRBJ1-6, with D unresolved. This CDR3 has 15 residues. Between the trimmed V and J ends, which lost 0 bases and 5 bases, there was a span of 9 bases. Per the germline V gene, CDR1 is SGDLS and CDR2 is YYNGEE. CDR3 sequence reads: CASSVGHGNNSPLHF. CDR3 bases: TGTGCCAGCAGCGTAGGTCACGGTAATAATTCACCCCTCCACTTT.

In regard to this clonotype: Compared with germline, one end of the junction differs, possibly owing to a read error. The gene calls are TRBV3-1 and TRBJ2-3, with D uncertain. The germline CDR1 and CDR2 sequences are LGHDT and YNNKEL (reference sequence). This CDR3 region has 12 residues. CDR3 bases: TGTGCCAGCAGCCGGAACACAAATACGCAGTATTTT. It encodes CASSRNTNTQYF.

Many counts were recorded for this clonotype. The chain combines TRBV7-2 with TRBJ2-7, with 12 bases identical to TRBD2. The CDR3 contains 14 residues. From germline, CDR1 is SGHTA and CDR2 FQGNSA. V was clipped by 5 bases and J by 12 bases; unmatched bases: 11. The CDR3: CASSRTGTSGRVYF. In DNA, the CDR3 is TGTGCCAGCAGCCGAACCGGGACTAGCGGGCGGGTGTACTTC.

This clonotype was counted only a few times. J is TRBJ2-7 and V is TRBV20-1; either TRBD1 or TRBD2 may fit D (5 bases each). The CDR3 is made up of 13 amino acids. V was trimmed by 0 bases and J by 3 bases, leaving 9 bases between them. Germline V gene lookup returns CDR1 DFQATT and CDR2 SNEGSKA (reference sequence). CDR3 bases: TGCAGTGCTAGAGAAATGGGGGACTACGAGCAGTACTTC. Amino acids: CSAREMGDYEQYF.

This clonotype was seen only a few times. The V gene is TRBV5-1, the J gene TRBJ2-3; 8 bases are a match to TRBD1. Germline CDR1 is SGHRS and CDR2 is YFSETQ. V shed 0 bases and J 4 bases; nucleotides not matched to a gene: 10. The CDR3 consists of 17 residues. Here the CDR3 reads CASSLEGARGRADTQYF. The CDR3 nucleotides are TGCGCCAGCAGCTTGGAAGGGGCCAGGGGGCGCGCAGATACGCAGTATTTT.